The 7 T cell receptor beta chains in this list originate from one sample, sequenced in a study of T cell repertoires in cytomegalovirus infection. TCRdb called the reads again in MiXCR, with one record for every CDR3 protein. The sample contains just under 550,000 distinct CDR3 sequences, about 30% of which appear only once. The sequencing input was PBMCs. The source is a human donor in good health (CMV status not recorded). Some clones in this sample may be carry-over from other donors' samples.

This rearrangement joins TRBV7-2 to TRBJ1-4; 10 positions agree with TRBD1. Germline trimming cut 1 base from V and 8 bases from J; bases unmatched to any gene: 4. The germline V gene has CDR1 SGHTA and CDR2 FQGNSA. The CDR3 sequence is 15 residues long. Here the CDR3 reads CASSLGGQGSEKLFF. The CDR3 coding sequence is TGTGCCAGCAGCTTAGGGGGACAGGGGAGCGAAAAACTGTTTTTT.

V gene TRBV29-1 combines with J gene TRBJ2-3, with 8 bases aligning to TRBD1. This CDR3 is built from 12 residues. The germline gives CDR1 SQVTM, CDR2 ANQGSEA. With V trimmed by 7 bases and J by 4 bases, 4 bases remained unmatched. The CDR3 protein is CSGVTGADTQYF. The DNA for the CDR3 is TGCAGCGGGGTGACAGGGGCAGATACGCAGTATTTT.

In the case of this clonotype: A read error may explain this, as a much larger clone is one base away. The chain joins TRBV6-8 to TRBJ2-3, with a weak D call TRBD2 (5 bases). In germline, CDR1 is MNHGY, CDR2 SAAAGT. The CDR3 has 13 amino acids. V lost 8 bases, J lost 0 bases, and 9 bases lay in between. The CDR3 loop is CASGSWSTDTQYF. As DNA, the CDR3 is TGTGCCAGCGGGAGTTGGAGCACAGATACGCAGTATTTT.

Many counts were recorded for this clonotype. V usage is TRBV11-2 and J usage is TRBJ1-2, with D tentatively TRBD1 (6 bases). Trimming took 6 bases from V and 4 from J, leaving 27 bases between them. The germline gives CDR1 SGHAT, CDR2 FQNNGV. The length of the CDR3 is 18 residues. In DNA, the CDR3 is TGTGCCAGCAGTTCTATTAGGGGGGGACAACAGGGCGGCTATGGCTACACCTTC. This sequence encodes CASSSIRGGQQGGYGYTF.

The chain links TRBV7-2 to TRBJ1-2; unclear D gene. Germline V gives CDR1 SGHTA, CDR2 FQGNSA. The CDR3 has 15 residues. V was cut by 7 bases and J by 1 base, with 16 bases left in between. The CDR3 DNA reads as TGTGCCAGCACCGACCCGGGTAGTTATAACTATGGCTACACCTTC. It is translated as CASTDPGSYNYGYTF.

This clonotype has only one observation. CDR3 amino acids: CASSILIAGGPDDNEQFF. Written as DNA, the CDR3 is TGTGCCAGTAGTATCTTAATAGCGGGAGGGCCCGACGACAATGAGCAGTTCTTC. The chain carries TRBV19 and TRBJ2-1; 11 nucleotides align to TRBD2. Germline lookup yields CDR1 LNHDA and CDR2 SQIVND (reference sequence). The CDR3 has 18 amino acids. Unmatched junction bases numbered 12, after V lost 3 bases and J lost 5 bases.

The rearrangement joins TRBV28 to TRBJ2-6; D uncertain. Germline CDR1 MDHEN, CDR2 SYDVKM. The CDR3 spans 15 residues. V gave up 5 bases and J gave up 2 bases, with 10 bases separating them. DNA of the CDR3: TGTGCCAGCAGTGTACATGGAACTGGGGCCAACGTCCTGACTTTC. Translating gives CASSVHGTGANVLTF.